These 24 T cell receptor beta chains were all obtained from the same sample, sequenced in a study of blood T cells in healthy people across ages. A second PCR, run for about 7 to 12 cycles, used a sample-barcoded 5' primer plus a J-beta primer mix. From the 5' RACE reads, TCRdb called clonotypes with MiXCR, one entry per CDR3 protein. Here the sample spans 910,000 or so distinct CDR3 sequences, roughly 51% being singletons. What was sequenced was blood. Every receptor here comes from a woman between 55 and 75 years old in good health.

The V gene is TRBV7-8, the J gene TRBJ1-2; the D gene is possibly TRBD1 (6 bases). V was shortened by 4 bases and J by 6 bases, with 9 bases between the two germline ends. This CDR3 has 12 residues. Germline CDR1 SGHVS, CDR2 FQNEAQ. CDR3 sequence: CASSSQGDGYTF. CDR3 sequence (DNA): TGTGCCAGCAGCTCACAGGGTGATGGCTACACCTTC.

The chain is built from TRBV4-1 and TRBJ1-1, with 8 bases lining up with TRBD1. Looked up from germline, CDR1 is MGHRA and CDR2 is YSYEKL. This CDR3 contains 14 residues. Trimming took 0 bases from V and 6 from J; bases not matched to a gene: 3. The CDR3 DNA is TGCGCCAGCAGCCAAGAGGGCAGGGGGCCTGAAGCTTTCTTT. It specifies CASSQEGRGPEAFF.

The gene calls are TRBV2 and TRBJ2-6; 7 nucleotides agree with TRBD1. CDR3 length: 16 residues. V lost 4 bases, J lost 2 bases, and 5 bases stayed unmatched. Germline V CDR1 and CDR2: SNHLY, FYNNEI. The CDR3 is CASSGTGVAGANVLTF. As DNA, the CDR3 is TGTGCCAGCAGTGGCACAGGGGTAGCTGGGGCCAACGTCCTGACTTTC.

This clonotype turned up a few times. V usage is TRBV28 and J usage is TRBJ2-5, with D perhaps TRBD2 (5 bases). The CDR3 runs 13 residues. Per germline, CDR1 MDHEN and CDR2 SYDVKM. Trimming shortened V by 5 bases and J by 7 bases, and 14 bases separated the two germline ends. CDR3 DNA sequence: TGTGCCAGCAGTCCTCATGGCGCGGGGACCCAGTACTTC. Amino acid sequence: CASSPHGAGTQYF.

The chain joins TRBV4-2 to TRBJ1-5, with 8 bases identical to TRBD1. The CDR3 spans 20 residues. Germline loops: CDR1 LGHNA, CDR2 YNFKEQ. Trimming removed 0 bases from V and 5 bases from J; junction bases left unmatched: 18. The CDR3 region is CASSQDVTGTGERMYQPQHF. The CDR3, as DNA: TGTGCCAGCAGCCAAGACGTGACTGGGACAGGAGAAAGAATGTATCAGCCCCAGCATTTT.

The V and J genes are TRBV20-1 and TRBJ2-7, with D perhaps TRBD2 (5 bases). Germline CDR1 reads DFQATT; CDR2 reads SNEGSKA (reference sequence). The CDR3 extends over 15 amino acids. V was trimmed by 5 bases and J by 2 bases, leaving 19 bases between them. The CDR3 sequence: CSAFFRILGTYEQYF. The DNA of the CDR3 is TGCAGTGCTTTCTTCCGGATTCTCGGGACCTACGAGCAGTACTTC.

This clonotype was found once. The J gene is TRBJ2-6, the V gene TRBV20-1; no firm D call. The V gene lost 0 bases and the J gene lost 0 bases, with 6 bases spanning the gap. Germline-derived CDR1 and CDR2 are DFQATT and SNEGSKA (reference sequence). There are 15 residues in the CDR3. CDR3 sequence (DNA): TGCAGTGCTAGAGATAGTGTCTCTGGGGCCAACGTCCTGACTTTC. Its translation: CSARDSVSGANVLTF.

The genes are TRBV27 and TRBJ2-5, with a tentative D call TRBD2 (6 bases). This CDR3 region has 15 residues. Trimming took 5 bases from V and 3 from J, leaving 16 bases between them. Germline V gene data show CDR1 as MNHEY and CDR2 as SMNVEV (reference sequence). In DNA form, the CDR3 reads TGTGCCAGCAGTCCCGGCGCGGGGAAGGAAGAGACCCAGTACTTC. The encoded protein is CASSPGAGKEETQYF.

This clonotype was observed a handful of times. The chain couples TRBV5-6 to TRBJ2-1, with unresolved D. Trimming pared 1 base from V and 6 bases from J, leaving 5 bases between. This CDR3 comprises 12 residues. Germline CDR1 is SGHDT and CDR2 is YYEEEE. In DNA, the CDR3 is TGTGCCAGCAGCTTGTTCAGCAATGAGCAGTTCTTC. Translated, it gives CASSLFSNEQFF.

The rearrangement joins TRBV20-1 to TRBJ2-5; possible D gene TRBD2, 5 bases. The CDR3 has 13 amino acids. Germline V gene data show CDR1 as DFQATT and CDR2 as SNEGSKA (reference sequence). The V and J ends lost 4 bases and 4 bases respectively, with 13 bases between them. CDR3: CSATHTSSETQYF. The CDR3 nucleotides read TGCAGTGCTACCCATACTAGTTCAGAGACCCAGTACTTC.

The chain is built from TRBV20-1 and TRBJ2-3, with TRBD2 matching over 12 bases. This CDR3 comprises 13 residues. V lost 5 bases to trimming and J lost 8 bases; unmatched junction nucleotides: 5. Germline V gene sequence: CDR1 DFQATT, CDR2 SNEGSKA (reference sequence). The CDR3 region has the DNA TGCAGTGCTCCCGGGACTAGCGGGTTTACGCAGTATTTT. Translated: CSAPGTSGFTQYF.

This chain's CDR3 is CASSAGLEQFF. The DNA of the CDR3 is TGTGCCAGCAGCGCAGGTCTTGAGCAGTTCTTC. This sequence joins TRBV9 and TRBJ2-1; the D is unclear. V was trimmed by 3 bases and J by 9 bases, leaving 7 bases between them. In germline, CDR1 is SGDLS, CDR2 YYNGEE. The CDR3 spans 11 residues.

This rearrangement joins TRBV28 to TRBJ1-5; TRBD1 matches 12 bases. The CDR3 spans 15 residues. The ends lost 1 base at V and 14 bases at J; junction bases unmatched: 9. Per the germline V gene, CDR1 is MDHEN and CDR2 is SYDVKM. The CDR3 sequence is CASSLSGQGAGREHF. CDR3 coding DNA: TGTGCCAGCAGTTTATCGGGACAGGGGGCTGGGCGGGAGCATTTT.

This chain links TRBV28 with TRBJ2-5; no firm D call. The CDR3 runs 14 residues. Per the germline V gene, CDR1 is MDHEN and CDR2 is SYDVKM. Trimming removed 3 bases at V and 4 bases at J, with 12 bases between. CDR3 sequence (DNA): TGTGCCAGCAGTTTCATCTCCTCTAGAGAGACCCAGTACTTC. Amino acids: CASSFISSRETQYF.

This clonotype was observed a handful of times. V usage is TRBV20-1 and J usage is TRBJ2-1; 11 bases match TRBD2. The V gene's germline CDR1 is DFQATT and CDR2 SNEGSKA (reference sequence). The J segment lost 7 bases and the V segment lost 3 bases, leaving 11 bases of the junction unmatched. The CDR3 spans 16 residues. The chain's CDR3 is CSARDLAGGTGNEQFF. The DNA for the CDR3 is TGCAGTGCTAGGGACCTAGCGGGAGGAACAGGGAATGAGCAGTTCTTC.

V gene TRBV5-1 combines with J gene TRBJ2-1; 9 nucleotides match TRBD1. V gave up 4 bases and J gave up 12 bases; unmatched junction bases: 11. CDR1 is SGHRS, CDR2 YFSETQ, per germline. CDR3 length: 14 amino acids. CDR3 sequence (DNA): TGCGCCAGCAGCCCAGGGACAGGGTCGGGAGGGCAGTTCTTC. The encoded protein is CASSPGTGSGGQFF.

The V gene is TRBV3-1, the J gene TRBJ1-2; tentative D call: TRBD1 (5 bases). From germline, CDR1 is LGHDT and CDR2 YNNKEL (reference sequence). This CDR3 spans 15 amino acids. V was cut by 5 bases and J by 0 bases, with 13 bases left in between. This chain's CDR3 is CASSDPGKANYGYTF. CDR3 coding DNA: TGTGCCAGCAGCGACCCAGGGAAAGCTAACTATGGCTACACCTTC.

The V and J genes are TRBV6-5 and TRBJ2-1; D remains unclear. CDR3 length: 10 residues. Germline assignment: CDR1 MNHEY and CDR2 SVGAGI. The CDR3 reads CTTGYNEQFF. CDR3 in DNA: TGTACCACTGGATACAATGAGCAGTTCTTC.

V gene TRBV25-1 combines with J gene TRBJ1-5, with TRBD1 identical over 8 bases. V gave up 4 bases and J gave up 6 bases; unmatched junction bases: 5. Germline V lookup: CDR1 MGHDK, CDR2 SYGVNS. CDR3 length: 14 amino acids. CDR3 coding DNA: TGTGCCAGCAGTGGGTACAGGGGGTTTCAGCCCCAGCATTTT. Translated, it gives CASSGYRGFQPQHF.

This clonotype was seen a handful of times. The chain employs TRBV6-2 or TRBV6-3 and TRBJ2-6; D gene uncertain. With 5 bases removed from V and 4 bases from J, the gap between germline ends came to 9 bases. This CDR3 contains 14 residues. The germline V gene has CDR1 MNHEY and CDR2 SVGEGT. The CDR3 protein is CASSRHDGANVLTF. CDR3 DNA sequence: TGTGCCAGCAGTCGACACGACGGGGCCAACGTCCTGACTTTC.

The chain carries TRBV18 and TRBJ1-5; no definite D call. Germline V gene lookup returns CDR1 KGHSH and CDR2 LQKENI. The CDR3 length is 13 residues. V lost 3 bases, J lost 5 bases, and 8 bases lay in between. The CDR3 DNA reads as TGTGCCAGCTCACCCAGACACGATCAGCCCCAGCATTTT. Its translation: CASSPRHDQPQHF.

The chain is built from TRBV20-1 and TRBJ2-1; D possibly corresponds to TRBD2 (6 bases). The CDR3 runs 18 residues. Between the trimmed V and J ends, which lost 4 bases and 0 bases, there was a span of 22 bases. Germline values: CDR1 DFQATT, CDR2 SNEGSKA (reference sequence). The CDR3 DNA sequence: TGCAGTGCTAACCGCCTAGGCCGTAGCGGAGACTCCTACAATGAGCAGTTCTTC. Its protein is CSANRLGRSGDSYNEQFF.

This clonotype was seen a few times. The chain uses TRBV5-1 and TRBJ1-1, with a possible D match to TRBD1 (5 bases). This CDR3 contains 15 residues. Germline CDR1 is SGHRS and CDR2 is YFSETQ. V lost 0 bases, J lost 0 bases, and 9 bases lay in between. CDR3 nucleotides: TGCGCCAGCAGCTTGGTCGGACACATGAACACTGAAGCTTTCTTT. Protein sequence: CASSLVGHMNTEAFF.

CDR3 sequence: CASSVRENEQFF. CDR3 nucleotides: TGTGCCAGCAGCGTCAGGGAGAATGAGCAGTTCTTC. V usage is TRBV9 and J usage is TRBJ2-1; D tentatively fits TRBD1 or TRBD2 (5 bases each). Looked up from germline, CDR1 is SGDLS and CDR2 is YYNGEE. The CDR3 contains 12 residues. The V gene lost 2 bases and the J gene lost 7 bases, with 7 bases spanning the gap.